The 8 T cell receptor beta chains reported below all come from one sample, sequenced in a study of blood T cells in healthy people across ages. The second PCR ran roughly 7 to 11 cycles with a sample-barcoded 5' primer and J-beta primers. TCRdb ran MiXCR on the 5' RACE reads and lists one entry per CDR3 protein. The sample contains about 1.8 million distinct CDR3 sequences, 49% of which appear only once. Sequencing input: blood. The source is a woman in her thirties or forties in good health.

The rearrangement links TRBV29-1 to TRBJ2-3, with 7 bases fitting TRBD1. This CDR3 is 15 amino acids long. The germline CDR1 and CDR2 sequences are SQVTM and ANQGSEA. Unmatched junction bases numbered 6, after V lost 1 base and J lost 2 bases. The CDR3 loop reads CSVEGGDRVTDTQYF. DNA for the CDR3: TGCAGCGTTGAAGGGGGAGACAGGGTCACAGATACGCAGTATTTT.

The sample holds a few counts of this clonotype. J is TRBJ2-1 and V is TRBV6-1; 7 bases fit TRBD2. Trimming removed 5 bases from V and 4 bases from J; junction bases left unmatched: 5. Looked up from germline, CDR1 is MNHNS and CDR2 is SASEGT. CDR3 length: 14 residues. CDR3 in DNA: TGTGCCAGCAGTACTCCGGGACTATACAATGAGCAGTTCTTC. This codes for CASSTPGLYNEQFF.

This clonotype appeared a single time. The gene calls are TRBV28 and TRBJ1-4; no definite D call. Germline CDR1 MDHEN, CDR2 SYDVKM. V gave up 6 bases and J gave up 8 bases, with 10 bases separating them. CDR3 size: 12 residues. The CDR3 region has the DNA TGTGCCAGCAGACCCGTTAGCGAAAAACTGTTTTTT. Its protein is CASRPVSEKLFF.

This clonotype has just a few counts. This chain joins TRBV5-5 and TRBJ2-3, with D unclear. Deletions cut 1 base from V and 2 bases from J, with 11 bases between. CDR1 SGHKS and CDR2 YYEKEE come from the germline V gene (reference sequence). This CDR3 region has 15 residues. This CDR3 is CASSLQDVLTDTQYF. The CDR3 nucleotides read TGTGCCAGCAGCTTGCAGGACGTTCTCACAGATACGCAGTATTTT.

This clonotype was detected only a few times. The chain combines TRBV12-5 with TRBJ2-1; TRBD1 agrees at 9 bases. The CDR3 has 15 amino acids. CDR1 LGHNT and CDR2 FRNRAP come from the germline V gene. Trimming cost V 2 bases and J 2 bases; bases outside gene matches: 1. The CDR3 region has the DNA TGTGCTAGTGGTTTGAGGGACAGGGCCTACAATGAGCAGTTCTTC. Its protein product is CASGLRDRAYNEQFF. Full variable domain (missing parts from reference TRBV12-5 and TRBJ2-1): DARVTQTPRHKVTEMGQEVTMRCQPILGHNTVFWYRQTMMQGLELLAYFRNRAPLDDSGMPKDRFSAEMPDATLATLKIQPSEPRDSAVYFCASGLRDRAYNEQFFGPGTRLTVL.

This clonotype was counted a few times. The chain recombines TRBV6-2 or TRBV6-3 with TRBJ2-1; 8 positions agree with TRBD1. Germline V gene lookup returns CDR1 MNHEY and CDR2 SVGEGT. The CDR3 is 13 residues long. Trimming took 7 bases from V and 5 from J; bases not matched to a gene: 4. The CDR3 DNA reads TGTGCCAGCAAGGGGACAGGCGACAATGAGCAGTTCTTC. Amino acid sequence: CASKGTGDNEQFF.

The chain recombines TRBV18 with TRBJ2-3; TRBD1 matches at 9 bases. V was pared by 4 bases and J by 5 bases, with 7 bases of the junction left unmatched. CDR3 length equals 15 residues. Germline V gene data show CDR1 as KGHSH and CDR2 as LQKENI. The CDR3 DNA follows: TGTGCCAGCTCACGTTCGACAGGGGGTGGAGATACGCAGTATTTT. This gives the protein CASSRSTGGGDTQYF.

The V call is TRBV20-1, the J call TRBJ2-7; 11 bases fit TRBD2. The CDR3 runs 14 residues. CDR1 and CDR2 (germline): DFQATT, SNEGSKA (reference sequence). V lost 5 bases, J lost 5 bases, and 8 bases stayed unmatched. The CDR3 here is CSAGRLAGYNEQYF. CDR3 DNA: TGCAGTGCTGGCCGACTAGCGGGATATAACGAGCAGTACTTC.